This is a list of T cell receptor beta chains from one sample in a study of blood T cells in healthy people across ages. TCRdb re-analysed the 5' RACE reads in MiXCR, keeping a single row per CDR3 protein. Found here are approximately 350,000 distinct CDR3 sequences, about half of them singletons; the top ten hold around 49%. Material: blood. Receptors originate from a man aged 60 to 75 in good health. Each CDR3 is given with its conserved first and last residue. Fields, in order: J gene, D gene, clone size, V gene, CDR3 DNA, CDR3 protein. D genes are given only for firm matches. Only some rows state a clone size, as once, few, many or a class for expanded clones.

TRBJ2-1	NA	few	TRBV29-1	TGCAGCGTGGGAAGGTCGGGGGTCGATGAGCAGTTCTTC	CSVGRSGVDEQFF
TRBJ2-7	NA	NA	TRBV14	TGTGCCAGCAGCCAAGGAGGGGTGGACTACGAGCAGTACTTC	CASSQGGVDYEQYF
TRBJ2-3	NA	few	TRBV20-1	TGCAGTGCTAGAGATTTTCGGGGGAGGGATACGCAGTATTTT	CSARDFRGRDTQYF
TRBJ2-7	NA	few	TRBV29-1	TGCAGCGTTGAAGATCGGGAAGGGGTATACGAGCAGTACTTC	CSVEDREGVYEQYF
TRBJ2-7	TRBD1	once	TRBV20-1	TGCAGTGCCGGGCGGACAGGGTTACACGAGCAGTACTTC	CSAGRTGLHEQYF
TRBJ1-5	NA	NA	TRBV5-1	TGCGCCAGCAGCCACGGACAGCCCAATCAGCCCCAGCATTTT	CASSHGQPNQPQHF
TRBJ2-3	TRBD1	NA	TRBV12-3/TRBV12-4	TGTGCCAGCAGTGGGGGACAGGGGGCTTGGGATACGCAGTATTTT	CASSGGQGAWDTQYF
TRBJ2-3	TRBD2	NA	TRBV7-3	TGTGCCAGCAGCTCCCCCCCTAGCGGGACGCAGTATTTT	CASSSPPSGTQYF
TRBJ2-5	NA	NA	TRBV29-1	TGCAGCGTTGAAGATCTCGGGGTATGGGAGACCCAGTACTTC	CSVEDLGVWETQYF
TRBJ2-1	NA	NA	TRBV7-2	TGTGCCAGCAACCAGGGCCGCAGGTATGAGCAGTTCTTC	CASNQGRRYEQFF
TRBJ2-3	TRBD1	NA	TRBV5-1	TGCGCCAGCCGGGACAGGGGGTCTTCCGATACGCAGTATTTT	CASRDRGSSDTQYF
TRBJ2-5	TRBD2	NA	TRBV7-8	TGTGCCAGCAGCTTACCGGGACTAGCGGGGGTCAATGAGCAGTACTTC	CASSLPGLAGVNEQYF
TRBJ2-1	TRBD2	NA	TRBV7-9	TGTGCCAGCAGCATTAGCGGGAGCTCCTACAATGAGCAGTTCTTC	CASSISGSSYNEQFF
TRBJ2-7	NA	many	TRBV7-6	TGTGCCAGCAGCTTATATCCCCCGCCGTCCTACGAGCAGTACTTC	CASSLYPPPSYEQYF
TRBJ2-1	NA	NA	TRBV20-1	TGCAGTGCTAGAGGGGCCGCGATCTCCTACAATGAGCAGTTCTTC	CSARGAAISYNEQFF
TRBJ2-1	NA	NA	TRBV7-3	TGTGCCAGCAGCGTCGGCGCCTCTGCTTACAATGAGCAGTTCTTC	CASSVGASAYNEQFF